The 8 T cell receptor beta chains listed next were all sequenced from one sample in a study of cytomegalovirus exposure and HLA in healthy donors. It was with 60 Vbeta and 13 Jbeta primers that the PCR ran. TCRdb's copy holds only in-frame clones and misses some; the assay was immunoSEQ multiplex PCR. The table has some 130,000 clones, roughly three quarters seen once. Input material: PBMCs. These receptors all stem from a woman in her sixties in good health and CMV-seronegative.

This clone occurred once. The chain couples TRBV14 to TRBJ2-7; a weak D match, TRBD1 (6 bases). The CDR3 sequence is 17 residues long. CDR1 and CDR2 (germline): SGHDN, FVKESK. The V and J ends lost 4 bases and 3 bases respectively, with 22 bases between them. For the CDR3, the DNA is TGTGCCAGCAGCCCGCTAGAAGGCAGGGACATGCTCTACGAGCAGTACTTC. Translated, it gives CASSPLEGRDMLYEQYF. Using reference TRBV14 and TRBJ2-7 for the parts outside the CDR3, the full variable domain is EAGVTQFPSHSVIEKGQTVTLRCDPISGHDNLYWYRRVMGKEIKFLLHFVKESKQDESGMPNNRFLAERTGGTYSTLKVQPAELEDSGVYFCASSPLEGRDMLYEQYFGPGTRLTVT.

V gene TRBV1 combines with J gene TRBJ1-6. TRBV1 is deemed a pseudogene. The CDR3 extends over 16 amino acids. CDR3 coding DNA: TGCACCAGCAGCCGGAGTGGGAGAACGGGGAATTCACCCCTCCACTTT. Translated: CTSSRSGRTGNSPLHF.

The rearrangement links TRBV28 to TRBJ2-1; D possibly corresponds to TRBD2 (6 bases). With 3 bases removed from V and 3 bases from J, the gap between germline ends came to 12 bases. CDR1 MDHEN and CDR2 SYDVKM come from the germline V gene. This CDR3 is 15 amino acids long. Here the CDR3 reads CASSLLEGFYNEQFF. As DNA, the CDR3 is TGTGCCAGCAGTTTGTTGGAGGGGTTCTACAATGAGCAGTTCTTC.

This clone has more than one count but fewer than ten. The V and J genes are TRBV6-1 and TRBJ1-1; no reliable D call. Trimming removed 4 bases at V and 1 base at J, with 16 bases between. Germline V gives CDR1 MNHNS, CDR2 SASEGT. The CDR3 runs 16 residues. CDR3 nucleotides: TGTGCCAGCAGTGCCGGGGTCGAGCACCAGAACACTGAAGCTTTCTTT. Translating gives CASSAGVEHQNTEAFF.

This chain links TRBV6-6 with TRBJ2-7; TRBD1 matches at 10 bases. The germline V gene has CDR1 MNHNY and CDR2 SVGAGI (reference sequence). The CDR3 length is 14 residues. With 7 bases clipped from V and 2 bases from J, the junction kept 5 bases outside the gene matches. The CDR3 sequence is CASTRGTGAYEQYF. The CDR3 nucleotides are TGTGCCAGCACCCGCGGGACAGGGGCCTACGAGCAGTACTTC.

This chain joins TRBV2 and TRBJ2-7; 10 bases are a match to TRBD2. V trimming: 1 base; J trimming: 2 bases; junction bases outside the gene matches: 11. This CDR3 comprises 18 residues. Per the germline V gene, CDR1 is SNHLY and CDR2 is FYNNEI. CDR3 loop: CASSEGVAGGLETYEQYF. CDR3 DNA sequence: TGTGCCAGCAGTGAAGGGGTAGCGGGGGGCCTCGAGACCTACGAGCAGTACTTC.

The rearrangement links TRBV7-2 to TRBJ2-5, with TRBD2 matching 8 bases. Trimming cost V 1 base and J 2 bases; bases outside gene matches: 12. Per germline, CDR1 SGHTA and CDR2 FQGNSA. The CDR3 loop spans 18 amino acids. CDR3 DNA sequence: TGTGCCAGCAGCTTAGGGGTCTTTGCGGGAGGAGGTCAAGAGACCCAGTACTTC. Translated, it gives CASSLGVFAGGGQETQYF.

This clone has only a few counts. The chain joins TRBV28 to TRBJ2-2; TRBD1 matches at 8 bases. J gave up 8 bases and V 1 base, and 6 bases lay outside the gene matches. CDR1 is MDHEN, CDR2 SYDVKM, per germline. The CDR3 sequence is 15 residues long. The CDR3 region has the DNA TGTGCCAGCAGTTTATCCACAGGGGGGACTGGGGAGCTGTTTTTT. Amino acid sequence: CASSLSTGGTGELFF.